This entry lists 27 T cell receptor beta chains sequenced from one sample in a study of T-cell reconstitution after alpha-beta-depleted transplantation in children. This sample's TCRbeta library carried unique molecular identifier barcodes. TCRdb re-called the PCR reads with MiXCR, one entry per CDR3 protein. The data hold around 960,000 distinct CDR3 sequences, with about 26% observed a single time. The source was PBMCs, mostly from graft donor cells, collected 360 days after TCRalphabeta/CD19-depleted stem cell transplant. All receptors come from a boy less than two years old who had a stem cell transplant for SCID, so the T cells may come from the graft donor.

The V and J genes are TRBV24-1 and TRBJ2-1, with D possibly matching TRBD1 (7 bases). The germline gives CDR1 KGHDR, CDR2 SFDVKD. This CDR3 has 16 amino acids. The V and J ends lost 2 bases and 2 bases respectively, with 12 bases between them. CDR3 loop: CATSDSGRGAYNEQFF. The CDR3 nucleotides read TGTGCCACCAGTGATTCCGGCAGGGGGGCCTACAATGAGCAGTTCTTC.

The CDR3 region has the DNA TGCAGCGTAGCCAGGGGGCATGAGCAGTTCTTC. Residues: CSVARGHEQFF. The chain carries TRBV29-1 and TRBJ2-1, with 8 bases matching TRBD1. V shed 6 bases, J shed 8 bases, and the junction held 3 bases outside the gene matches. Germline loops: CDR1 SQVTM, CDR2 ANQGSEA. The CDR3 extends over 11 amino acids.

This clonotype turned up a few times. V is TRBV18 and J is TRBJ2-7, with TRBD2 matching 10 bases. This CDR3 spans 16 amino acids. Germline CDR1 is KGHSH and CDR2 is LQKENI. With 3 bases clipped from V and 0 bases from J, the junction kept 5 bases outside the gene matches. CDR3 sequence (DNA): TGTGCCAGCTCACCGGGACTAGCGACTAGCTCCTACGAGCAGTACTTC. This encodes CASSPGLATSSYEQYF.

This clonotype was counted only a few times. The chain links TRBV4-3 to TRBJ2-7, with 7 bases identical to TRBD1. The CDR3 is made up of 16 amino acids. The germline CDR1 and CDR2 sequences are LGHNA and YSLEER. J gave up 2 bases and V 1 base, and 8 bases lay outside the gene matches. CDR3 sequence reads: CASSQGHYRGAYEQYF. DNA of the CDR3: TGCGCCAGCAGCCAAGGGCATTACAGGGGAGCCTACGAGCAGTACTTC.

The chain joins TRBV4-2 to TRBJ2-2, with 10 nucleotides matching TRBD2. The CDR3 runs 18 residues. The V gene end was trimmed by 4 bases and the J gene end by 2 bases; junction bases not matched to a gene: 10. The germline V gene has CDR1 LGHNA and CDR2 YNFKEQ. The CDR3 reads CASSPRISGGPNTGELFF. The CDR3 DNA follows: TGTGCCAGCAGCCCCCGGATTAGCGGGGGGCCAAACACCGGGGAGCTGTTTTTT.

In its sample, this clonotype was seen a few times. This chain connects TRBV24-1 to TRBJ1-2, with D unresolved. Germline CDR1 reads KGHDR; CDR2 reads SFDVKD. Trimming cost V 0 bases and J 8 bases, with 12 bases left between them. CDR3 length equals 14 residues. The CDR3 is CATSDLGFSRGYTF. The DNA for the CDR3 is TGTGCCACCAGTGATTTGGGGTTCTCGAGGGGCTACACCTTC.

This clonotype has just a few counts. The CDR3 DNA reads TGCAGCGCGCCCCGGGCGCGGTACAATGAGCAGTTCTTC. Translation gives CSAPRARYNEQFF. J is TRBJ2-1 and V is TRBV29-1; D ambiguous. Trimming cost V 7 bases and J 4 bases, with 14 bases left between them. CDR1 SQVTM and CDR2 ANQGSEA come from the germline V gene. The CDR3 contains 13 residues.

This clonotype was counted only a few times. The chain has TRBV20-1 and TRBJ2-4; 7 bases are a match to TRBD1. The germline V gene encodes CDR1 DFQATT and CDR2 SNEGSKA (reference sequence). The CDR3 consists of 15 residues. V dropped 1 base and J dropped 8; count of bases not matched to a gene: 11. CDR3 sequence reads: CSARVPPQGTYIQYF. CDR3 bases: TGCAGTGCTAGAGTCCCCCCACAGGGGACGTACATTCAGTACTTC.

The chain carries TRBV12-3 or TRBV12-4 and TRBJ2-3; 11 bases are shared with TRBD2. Trimming cost V 5 bases and J 4 bases; bases outside gene matches: 8. The CDR3 spans 16 residues. CDR3 sequence (DNA): TGTGCCAGCAGTCCCAATAGCGGGGGGGCCGCAGATACGCAGTATTTT. This gives the protein CASSPNSGGAADTQYF.

In this sample, this clonotype turned up many times. The chain carries TRBV5-6 and TRBJ2-1; 8 bases match TRBD1. The V and J ends lost 6 bases and 10 bases, in that order; junction bases with no gene match: 9. This CDR3 has 13 amino acids. In germline, CDR1 is SGHDT, CDR2 YYEEEE. DNA for the CDR3: TGTGCCAGCACGAGGACAGGGCTATGGGAGCAGTTCTTC. Translated: CASTRTGLWEQFF.

This sequence joins TRBV15 and TRBJ1-2; D gene uncertain. The V end lost 8 bases, the J end lost 5 bases, and 21 bases lay between the germline ends. Germline values: CDR1 LNHNV, CDR2 YYDKDF (reference sequence). The CDR3 covers 15 residues. CDR3: CATSSETGVGYGYTF. CDR3 DNA: TGTGCCACCTCGTCGGAAACGGGAGTGGGGTATGGCTACACCTTC.

This clonotype was recorded at least ten times. One end of the junction does not line up with germline, which may come from a read error. The chain links TRBV5-1 to TRBJ2-3; 8 positions match TRBD2. This CDR3 spans 15 amino acids. CDR1 and CDR2 from the germline V gene are SGHRS and YFSETQ. In DNA form, the CDR3 reads TGTGCCAGCAGCTTAGTCGGGGGGGGCACAGATACGCAGTATTTT. It specifies CASSLVGGGTDTQYF.

J is TRBJ2-2 and V is TRBV5-1, with D tentatively TRBD1 (5 bases). The CDR3 runs to 16 residues. Per germline, CDR1 SGHRS and CDR2 YFSETQ. V was shortened by 0 bases and J by 0 bases, with 9 bases between the two germline ends. The CDR3 nucleotides read TGCGCCAGCAGCTTGGCAGGACAAACGAACACCGGGGAGCTGTTTTTT. Its protein is CASSLAGQTNTGELFF.

This clonotype was seen at least ten times. This chain uses TRBV20-1 with TRBJ1-6, with TRBD1 identical over 7 bases. Per the germline V gene, CDR1 is DFQATT and CDR2 is SNEGSKA (reference sequence). The V and J ends lost 6 bases and 7 bases, in that order; junction bases with no gene match: 3. The CDR3 length is 12 residues. CDR3 DNA sequence: TGCAGTGCCCGACAGGGAAATTCACCCCTCCACTTT. Translated, it gives CSARQGNSPLHF.

The chain couples TRBV12-3 or TRBV12-4 to TRBJ2-1; TRBD1 aligns across 9 bases. The CDR3 covers 15 residues. Trimming removed 6 bases from V and 2 bases from J; junction bases left unmatched: 5. This chain's CDR3 is CASRDRDRAYNEQFF. DNA for the CDR3: TGTGCCAGCAGAGACCGGGACAGGGCCTACAATGAGCAGTTCTTC.

This chain uses TRBV30 with TRBJ2-2; D is possibly TRBD1 (6 bases). This CDR3 is built from 15 residues. The germline V gene has CDR1 GTSNPN and CDR2 SVGIG (reference sequence). The V gene lost 5 bases and the J gene lost 4 bases, with 17 bases spanning the gap. In nucleotides, the CDR3 is TGTGCCTGGGCCTTGAGGGGGATGGGCACCGGGGAGCTGTTTTTT. The encoded protein is CAWALRGMGTGELFF.

This clonotype was counted at least ten times. The chain has TRBV4-1 and TRBJ1-2, with D maybe TRBD1 (6 bases). From germline, CDR1 is MGHRA and CDR2 YSYEKL. This CDR3 comprises 14 residues. The V gene lost 4 bases and the J gene lost 3 bases, with 12 bases spanning the gap. CDR3 loop: CASSLVQGYYGYTF. CDR3 nucleotide sequence: TGCGCCAGCAGCCTTGTGCAGGGGTACTATGGCTACACCTTC.

V gene TRBV12-3 or TRBV12-4 combines with J gene TRBJ1-4; D gene uncertain. Trimming shortened V by 5 bases and J by 1 base, and 8 bases separated the two germline ends. The CDR3 consists of 14 residues. This CDR3 is CASSAQRTNEKLFF. Written as DNA, the CDR3 is TGTGCCAGCAGTGCACAGAGAACTAATGAAAAACTGTTTTTT.

In this sample, this clonotype turned up a few times. The chain has TRBV7-6 and TRBJ2-3; either TRBD1 or TRBD2 may fit D (6 bases each). The CDR3 length is 17 residues. Germline assignment: CDR1 SGHVS and CDR2 FNYEAQ. Trimming shortened V by 4 bases and J by 2 bases, and 19 bases separated the two germline ends. CDR3 amino acids: CASSSEGGFDFTDTQYF. For the CDR3, the DNA is TGTGCCAGCAGCTCGGAAGGGGGGTTTGACTTCACAGATACGCAGTATTTT.

This clonotype was counted a few times. The rearrangement joins TRBV5-6 to TRBJ2-6; no clear D gene. Trimming took off 4 bases at V and 2 bases at J, with 16 bases between the two ends. The CDR3 consists of 17 residues. Looked up from germline, CDR1 is SGHDT and CDR2 is YYEEEE. The CDR3 nucleotides are TGTGCCAGCAGCGTGCTAGGGCTTGGGGCTGGGGCCAACGTCCTGACTTTC. Translation gives CASSVLGLGAGANVLTF.

This clonotype was counted a few times. The chain links TRBV20-1 to TRBJ2-2; D remains unclear. The CDR3 consists of 14 residues. Germline V gives CDR1 DFQATT, CDR2 SNEGSKA (reference sequence). Trimming left V 1 base short and J 7 bases short, with 13 bases between. The CDR3 nucleotides read TGCAGTGCTAGAGCTTCCGGTAGTAGCGGGGAGCTGTTTTTT. Translating it yields CSARASGSSGELFF.

This clonotype was picked up a small number of times. The CDR3 region is CSVAGKAGEQYF. The CDR3 region has the DNA TGCAGCGTTGCGGGCAAGGCCGGCGAGCAGTACTTC. This sequence joins TRBV29-1 and TRBJ2-7; no reliable D call. Germline values: CDR1 SQVTM, CDR2 ANQGSEA. V was trimmed by 4 bases and J by 6 bases, leaving 13 bases between them. The CDR3 is 12 residues long.

This clonotype was recorded a few times. The rearrangement joins TRBV9 to TRBJ2-3; D could derive from TRBD1 or TRBD2 (5 bases each). Trimming shortened V by 8 bases and J by 4 bases, and 17 bases separated the two germline ends. The CDR3 is 14 amino acids. Germline lookup yields CDR1 SGDLS and CDR2 YYNGEE. CDR3 region: CASKGPTRADTQYF. The CDR3 region has the DNA TGTGCCAGTAAGGGACCCACACGGGCAGATACGCAGTATTTT. Drawing the rest from reference TRBV9 and TRBJ2-3, the complete variable domain is DSGVTQTPKHLITATGQRVTLRCSPRSGDLSVYWYQQSLDQGLQFLIQYYNGEERAKGNILERFSAQQFPDLHSELNLSSLELGDSALYFCASKGPTRADTQYFGPGTRLTVL.

The chain is built from TRBV27 and TRBJ2-3, with 7 bases identical to TRBD1. Germline CDR1 reads MNHEY; CDR2 reads SMNVEV (reference sequence). Trimming at V came to 3 bases and at J to 0 bases, leaving 18 bases not matched to a gene. The CDR3 loop spans 20 amino acids. DNA for the CDR3: TGTGCCAGCAGTTTCCGGCAGCCACAGGGGTGGGACACTAGCACAGATACGCAGTATTTT. Residues: CASSFRQPQGWDTSTDTQYF.

This clonotype was seen more than once but under ten times. The V and J genes are TRBV9 and TRBJ2-5; perhaps TRBD1 as D (5 bases). V was pared by 0 bases and J by 2 bases, with 17 bases between. This CDR3 spans 17 amino acids. Germline CDR1 is SGDLS and CDR2 is YYNGEE. CDR3 coding DNA: TGTGCCAGCAGCGTAGCCCCTCGGGCAGGGAAACAAGAGACCCAGTACTTC. This translates into CASSVAPRAGKQETQYF.

This clonotype was observed a few times. The chain joins TRBV29-1 to TRBJ2-2; D remains unclear. This CDR3 is 13 amino acids long. Trimming pared 0 bases from V and 1 base from J, leaving 3 bases between. Per the germline V gene, CDR1 is SQVTM and CDR2 is ANQGSEA. The chain's CDR3 is CSVEEGNTGELFF. The CDR3 DNA reads TGCAGCGTTGAAGAAGGGAACACCGGGGAGCTGTTTTTT.

This clonotype was seen once. The chain couples TRBV15 to TRBJ1-5; D not certain. Per germline, CDR1 LNHNV and CDR2 YYDKDF (reference sequence). V gave up 3 bases and J gave up 5 bases, with 8 bases separating them. The CDR3 is made up of 13 amino acids. In nucleotides, the CDR3 is TGTGCCACCAGCAGGTGGGTGGATCAGCCCCAGCATTTT. This sequence encodes CATSRWVDQPQHF.